The rows below give T cell receptor beta chains drawn from one sample of a study of T cells in narcolepsy. Profiling relied on immunoSEQ multiplex PCR, and the TCRdb table lists in-frame clones only, not all of them. The profile covers some 17,000 clones, with 65% to 90% appearing a single time and about 0.77% taken by the ten largest. Sequencing used memory (CD45RA-) CD4+ T cells from blood. The receptors were sampled from a human donor in good health. CDR3s include the opening cysteine and the closing phenylalanine or tryptophan. Fields, in order: CDR3 protein, J gene, V gene.

CASSVRDRSYGYTF TRBJ1-2 TRBV5-1
CASSQGQGSNTEAFF TRBJ1-1 TRBV5-4
CASSLMGLAGGTGETQYF TRBJ2-5 TRBV5-6
CASSLALGLAGAEQFF TRBJ2-1 TRBV5-1
CACGRGWGGPLHF TRBJ1-6 TRBV30
CASSGGPNNEKLFF TRBJ1-4 TRBV9
CASRRRIPADTQYF TRBJ2-3 TRBV6-1
CASSPTSGGYEQYF TRBJ2-7 TRBV5-5
CASSLDQVYNEQFF TRBJ2-1 TRBV5-1
CASSLLVNTEAFF TRBJ1-1 TRBV5-1
CASSHGYRGGKFF TRBJ2-1 TRBV4-1
CASSLEPAGNEQYF TRBJ2-7 TRBV5-1
CASGTVTGGYGYTF TRBJ1-2 TRBV7-2
CASSRDLGYTF TRBJ1-2 TRBV7-9
CASSRQENTGELFF TRBJ2-2 TRBV11-3
CASSFFQDTDTQYF TRBJ2-3 TRBV11-3
CASGLIVAGDYEQYF TRBJ2-7 TRBV12-5
CASSLGIRGYGYTF TRBJ1-2 TRBV11-2
CASSIVGAGEGETQYF TRBJ2-5 TRBV19
CASSELGIYGYTF TRBJ1-2 TRBV6-1
CAWSVNNEAFF TRBJ1-1 TRBV30
CASSQRGLAGLPEQYF TRBJ2-7 TRBV14
CAWSVGGSKNIQYF TRBJ2-4 TRBV30
CASGVTGGNQPQHF TRBJ1-5 TRBV19
CASSQGRSNTEAFF TRBJ1-1 TRBV7-9
CAWSVLRGNQPQHF TRBJ1-5 TRBV30
CASSFQLGNTEAFF TRBJ1-1 TRBV6-1
CAISVGTHQETQYF TRBJ2-5 TRBV10-3
CASSLLGLVGNNEQFF TRBJ2-1 TRBV27
CASSTRQGDNSPLHF TRBJ1-6 TRBV9
CASGSGSSNSPLHF TRBJ1-6 TRBV6-1
CASSFGRSDTQYF TRBJ2-3 TRBV5-1
CAWRDRGTDTQYF TRBJ2-3 TRBV30
CASSQLPGQGENEQFF TRBJ2-1 TRBV4-3
CASSYSWGGQPQHF TRBJ1-5 TRBV6-5
CASSHRDREQETQYF TRBJ2-5 TRBV4-1
CASSIGSSANGYTF TRBJ1-2 TRBV19
CASSLDRVVQEQYF TRBJ2-7 TRBV6-1
CATRTGNGYTF TRBJ1-2 TRBV19
CASSSGRESSYEQYF TRBJ2-7 TRBV7-9
CASSPETGTGEETQYF TRBJ2-5 TRBV5-8
CASSGTSGPQETQYF TRBJ2-5 TRBV6-4
CASSWRGANTEAFF TRBJ1-1 TRBV19
CASSEASGGDEQFF TRBJ2-1 TRBV6-1
CSVEQGAETQYF TRBJ2-5 TRBV29-1
CSVEFLDTQYF TRBJ2-3 TRBV29-1
CASYPPDRGSTAADLYGYTF TRBJ1-2 TRBV10-1
CASRPRVYEQYF TRBJ2-7 TRBV9
CASGSGTLTRRTYNEQFF TRBJ2-1 TRBV27
CASSPRPQGDPGNTIYF TRBJ1-3 TRBV5-1
CASSTSNLRGGYTF TRBJ1-2 TRBV18
CASSLGPRPDRGPSGNTIYF TRBJ1-3 TRBV5-1
CASRGRPEAFF TRBJ1-1 TRBV28
CASSLALAVYNEQFF TRBJ2-1 TRBV7-2
CASSLKNSFSTGTQYF TRBJ2-3 TRBV7-3
CACNGYTF TRBJ1-2 TRBV30
CSVARGGTEAFF TRBJ1-1 TRBV29-1
CASSSSEGDLAKNIQYF TRBJ2-4 TRBV11-3
CASSSQGGPRKNEQFF TRBJ2-1 TRBV11-3